This TCR beta chain appears in the sequencing data of a study of blood T cell repertoires in COVID-19. As for the study in general: In each case, the material was cDNA or gDNA derived from T cells, B-cell-depleted T cells, or PBMCs.

The method was immunoSEQ multiplex PCR; TCRdb's version includes in-frame clones alone and lacks a portion of them. The data hold over 150,000 clones, with around 81% observed a single time. Germline V gives CDR1 SGHRS, CDR2 YFSETQ. This CDR3 contains 16 residues. V shed 1 base and J 5 bases; nucleotides not matched to a gene: 8. This sequence was found in an elderly woman with COVID-19, enrolled during active disease. The sequencing sample was made of peripheral blood. The chain uses TRBV5-1 and TRBJ2-5, with TRBD2 identical over 10 bases. DNA of the CDR3: TGCGCCAGCAGCTTGAGGAGCGGGAGGGCCGTGGAGACCCAGTACTTC. Protein product: CASSLRSGRAVETQYF.